This T cell receptor beta chain comes out of a study of cytomegalovirus exposure and HLA in healthy donors. This clone was seen a handful of times. The antigen is not known. Study-level findings and limits: The investigators catalogued 150 to 200 TCR beta chains as cytomegalovirus-associated.

It was with 60 Vbeta and 13 Jbeta primers that the PCR ran. Repertoires were generated with immunoSEQ multiplex PCR, while TCRdb's copy carries only in-frame clones and drops some. The sample includes roughly 150,000 clones, nearly 70% of them seen just once. CDR3 length equals 14 residues. V lost 5 bases to trimming and J lost 3 bases; unmatched junction nucleotides: 6. The germline V gene has CDR1 SNHLY and CDR2 FYNNEI. Sequencing was performed on PBMCs. This sequence joins TRBV2 and TRBJ1-1, with 7 nucleotides matching TRBD1. The receptor's source is a young man in good health and CMV-seropositive. For the CDR3, the DNA is TGTGCCAGCAGTCCTTACAGGGGCGACACTGAAGCTTTCTTT. Protein sequence: CASSPYRGDTEAFF.